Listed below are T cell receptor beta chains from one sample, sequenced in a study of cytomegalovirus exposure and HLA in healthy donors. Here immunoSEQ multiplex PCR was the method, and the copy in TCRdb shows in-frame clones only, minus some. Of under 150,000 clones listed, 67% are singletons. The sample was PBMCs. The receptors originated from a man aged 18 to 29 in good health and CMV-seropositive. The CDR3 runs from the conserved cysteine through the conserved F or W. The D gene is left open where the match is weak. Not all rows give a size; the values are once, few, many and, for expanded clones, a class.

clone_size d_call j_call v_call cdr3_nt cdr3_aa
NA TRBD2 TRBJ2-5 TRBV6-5 TGTGCCAGCAGTTACGAGACTAGCGGGGCGACCCAGTACTTC CASSYETSGATQYF
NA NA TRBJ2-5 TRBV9 TGTGCCAGCAGCGTACGGGGGACGGGAGAGACCCAGTACTTC CASSVRGTGETQYF
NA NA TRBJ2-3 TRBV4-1 TGCGCCAGCAGCCAAGTCCCGCGGGGGCGCACAGATACGCAGTATTTT CASSQVPRGRTDTQYF
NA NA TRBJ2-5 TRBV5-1 TGCGCCAGCAGCCTGTCCGGGGTCCAAGAGACCCAGTACTTC CASSLSGVQETQYF
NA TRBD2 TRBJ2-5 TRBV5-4 TGTGCCAGCAGCTCGTTAGCGGGGGAAGAGACCCAGTACTTC CASSSLAGEETQYF
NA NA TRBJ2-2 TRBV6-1 TGTGCCAGCAGCGCCCCGGAGGAGAACACCGGGGAGCTGTTTTTT CASSAPEENTGELFF
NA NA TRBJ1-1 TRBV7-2 TGTGCCAGCAGCCCTATTGGAGGGGACGCTTTCTTT CASSPIGGDAFF
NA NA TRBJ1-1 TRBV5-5 TGTGCCAGCAGCTTTTCTGTGAACACTGAAGCTTTCTTT CASSFSVNTEAFF
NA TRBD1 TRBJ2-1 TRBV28 TGCGCAACAGGGGGCGGCTACAATGAGCAGTTCTTC CATGGGYNEQFF
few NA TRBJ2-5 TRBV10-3 TGTGCCATCAGTGATCTGGAGGGTAGCCAGACCCAGTACTTC CAISDLEGSQTQYF
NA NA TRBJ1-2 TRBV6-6 TGTGCCAGCAGTTTGGGGACAACTAACTATGGCTACACCTTC CASSLGTTNYGYTF
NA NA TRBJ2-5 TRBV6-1 TGTGCCAGCGCTGGGGGGTCCGAGACCCAGTACTTC CASAGGSETQYF
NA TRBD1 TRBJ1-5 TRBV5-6 TGTGCCAGCAGCTTCGGAGGGGGCTTCAATCAGCCCCAGCATTTT CASSFGGGFNQPQHF
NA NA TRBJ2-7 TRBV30 TGTGCCTGGACCCGACTCCAGGGGCTGTCCACCTACGAGCAGTACTTC CAWTRLQGLSTYEQYF
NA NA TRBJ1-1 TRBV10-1 TGCGCCAGCCGGGACATCCTTAAAGCTTTCTTT CASRDILKAFF